This T cell receptor (beta chain) was identified in a study of T cells after yellow fever vaccination. This clonotype occurred a few times. By 5'RACE template switching, TCR cDNA was produced, with a universal primer site and UMIs added in the process. TCRdb independently ran MiXCR on the 5' RACE reads; one entry per CDR3 protein. Of approximately 85,000 distinct CDR3 sequences listed, about 14% were seen once; the top ten hold around 24%. CDR3 size: 11 residues. Germline V CDR1 and CDR2: LGHNA, YNFKEQ. The germline V and J ends were trimmed by 1 base and 7 bases, with 4 bases remaining between them. Study results and caveats: Detected again after the booster were most primary-vaccination clones, at approximately 95% CD4 and 88% CD8.

This chain uses TRBV4-2 with TRBJ1-1, with D unresolved. The sample consisted of CD8+ T cells not binding an NS4B(214-222) dextramer, sorted from PBMCs, taken 21 days after the first yellow fever vaccination. The sequence came from a man aged 18 to 30 who received the YFV17D yellow fever vaccine. The CDR3 DNA sequence: TGTGCCAGCAGCCAAGGCGGTGAAGCTTTCTTT. Translated: CASSQGGEAFF.